This paragraph reports one T cell receptor beta chain. Its antigen is unidentified. The CDR3 runs 14 residues. The V and J ends lost 8 bases and 6 bases respectively, with 17 bases between them. Germline CDR1 LGHNA, CDR2 YSLEER. It was with 60 Vbeta and 13 Jbeta primers that the PCR ran. Clones were sequenced by immunoSEQ multiplex PCR, and TCRdb holds only the in-frame ones, with some missing. Of under 200,000 clones in the sample, 70% to 80% were seen once. This entry comes from a study of cytomegalovirus exposure and HLA in healthy donors. Overall study results and limits: Sequencing depth roughly uniform across donors was assumed in presence/absence analyses. It was likely that a cluster of highly shared sequence variants was a sequencing artifact.

The receptor comes from a male donor in good health and CMV-seropositive. The rearrangement joins TRBV4-3 to TRBJ1-3; D may be TRBD1 (6 bases). Sequenced material: PBMCs. Written as DNA, the CDR3 is TGCGCCAGCGCCTATGGGCCAGGGGAAAACACCATATATTTT. Translating gives CASAYGPGENTIYF.